This T cell receptor (beta chain) was captured in a study of identical twins. This clonotype was detected only a few times. What it recognizes is unknown. TCRdb re-called the 5' RACE reads with MiXCR, one entry per CDR3 protein. The sample gives about 340,000 distinct CDR3 sequences, 10% to 15% of which show up once; around 6.9% is in the top ten. Study-level points and caveats: Within cord blood, abundant beta clonotypes carried fewer insertions, but memory repertoires showed no such trend. Beta out-of-frame sequences showed weaker excess twin sharing. For out-of-frame alpha sequences shared by twins, low generation probability was in excess.

This CDR3 has 15 residues. Germline V gene data show CDR1 as SNHLY and CDR2 as FYNNEI. Trimming took off 6 bases at V and 1 base at J, with 12 bases between the two ends. Separately, the same data were catalogued under a study of yellow fever vaccine responses in identical twins.

The specimen sequenced was CD8+ T cells sorted from blood. This receptor was identified in a woman aged 18-35 years in good health. The gene calls are TRBV2 and TRBJ2-2; D possibly matches TRBD1 or TRBD2 (5 bases each). The CDR3 protein is CASRSGTENTGELFF. CDR3 DNA sequence: TGTGCCAGCAGATCCGGGACGGAGAACACCGGGGAGCTGTTTTTT.